One sample yielded the 28 T cell receptor beta chains listed below, sequenced in a study of blood T cell repertoires in COVID-19. Sequencing used immunoSEQ multiplex PCR; TCRdb keeps in-frame clones, though not all of them. This sample has more than 250,000 clones, with around 87% found just once. Sequenced input: PBMCs or T cells enriched from blood (not recorded which). The receptors stem from a woman in her 30s who had recovered from COVID-19.

V and J are TRBV6-6 and TRBJ1-3; D not resolved. The CDR3 loop spans 14 amino acids. V lost 7 bases to trimming and J lost 0 bases, with 10 bases between them. CDR1 and CDR2 (germline): MNHNY, SVGAGI (reference sequence). In nucleotides, the CDR3 is TGTGCCAGCACTGGCAGTCCCTCTGGAAACACCATATATTTT. Protein sequence: CASTGSPSGNTIYF.

The chain carries TRBV7-6 and TRBJ2-3; maybe TRBD2 (6 bases). Trimming removed 2 bases from V and 4 bases from J, with 13 bases in between. The CDR3 length is 15 residues. Per the germline V gene, CDR1 is SGHVS and CDR2 is FNYEAQ. The CDR3 is CASSLRGGRADTQYF. CDR3 bases: TGTGCCAGCAGCTTACGGGGAGGCCGGGCAGATACGCAGTATTTT.

The chain links TRBV5-6 to TRBJ1-1; TRBD1 aligns across 7 bases. Germline trimming cut 3 bases from V and 3 bases from J; bases unmatched to any gene: 17. Germline V gene lookup returns CDR1 SGHDT and CDR2 YYEEEE. The CDR3 extends over 18 amino acids. The CDR3 sequence is CASSSSLRDSGLYTEAFF. CDR3 nucleotide sequence: TGTGCCAGCAGCTCGTCCCTCCGGGACAGTGGATTGTACACTGAAGCTTTCTTT.

The rearrangement links TRBV7-2 to TRBJ1-5; possibly TRBD1 for D (5 bases). The V end lost 7 bases, the J end lost 3 bases, and 16 bases lay between the germline ends. CDR1 and CDR2 from the germline V gene are SGHTA and FQGNSA. This CDR3 is 15 amino acids long. The CDR3 is CASTLRGGDNQPQHF. The CDR3 DNA reads as TGTGCCAGCACCCTACGGGGGGGGGACAATCAGCCCCAGCATTTT.

Worth noting for this clone: Other DNA variants within this sample encode the same CDR3. The chain uses TRBV12-3 or TRBV12-4 and TRBJ1-1; D not resolved. The CDR3 is made up of 13 amino acids. Trimming pared 3 bases from V and 1 base from J, leaving 6 bases between. The CDR3 DNA follows: TGTGCCAGCAGTTTCCAGGAGAACACTGAAGCTTTCTTT. Translated, it gives CASSFQENTEAFF.

The chain recombines TRBV28 with TRBJ2-2, with no clear D. This CDR3 spans 11 amino acids. V shed 6 bases and J shed 6 bases, with 5 bases lying between them. From germline, CDR1 is MDHEN and CDR2 SYDVKM. Here the CDR3 DNA reads TGTGCCAGCAGACGGTCCGGGGAGCTGTTTTTT. Translation gives CASRRSGELFF.

The rearrangement joins TRBV3-1 (or the pseudogene TRBV3-2) to TRBJ1-5, with TRBD1 identical over 7 bases. V was clipped by 11 bases and J by 0 bases; unmatched bases: 7. The CDR3 covers 14 residues. Germline loops: CDR1 LGHDT, CDR2 YNNKEL (reference sequence). The CDR3 here is CAGPGQNSNQPQHF. As DNA, the CDR3 is TGTGCCGGGCCGGGACAGAATAGCAATCAGCCCCAGCATTTT.

J is TRBJ1-1 and V is TRBV27; weak D call: TRBD1 (5 bases). The CDR3 runs 12 residues. Germline V lookup: CDR1 MNHEY, CDR2 SMNVEV (reference sequence). V lost 1 base, J lost 11 bases, and 11 bases lay in between. The CDR3, as DNA: TGTGCCAGCAGTTTATGGGGGGGACGGGCTTTCTTT. Encoded protein: CASSLWGGRAFF.

This chain connects TRBV30 to TRBJ1-5, with D perhaps matching TRBD1 (6 bases). The CDR3 covers 12 residues. V was pared by 1 base and J by 7 bases, with 8 bases between. The V gene's germline CDR1 is GTSNPN and CDR2 SVGIG (reference sequence). The CDR3 loop reads CAWSETGQPQHF. The CDR3 region has the DNA TGTGCCTGGAGTGAGACAGGCCAGCCCCAGCATTTT.

CDR3 nucleotides: TGTGCCAGCAGCCGATTGCTTAGGGGTGAGACCCAGTACTTC. This sequence encodes CASSRLLRGETQYF. V and J are TRBV11-3 and TRBJ2-5, with D possibly matching TRBD1 (5 bases). This CDR3 has 14 amino acids. Germline values: CDR1 SGHNT, CDR2 YENEEA. V was clipped by 5 bases and J by 5 bases, with 15 bases between them.

As DNA, the CDR3 is TGTGCCAGTAGTATTCGGACAGACTATAGCAATCAGCCCCAGCATTTT. Translating it yields CASSIRTDYSNQPQHF. The J gene is TRBJ1-5, the V gene TRBV19; weak D call: TRBD1 (6 bases). The CDR3 spans 16 residues. The V end lost 3 bases, the J end lost 0 bases, and 12 bases lay between the germline ends. Germline assignment: CDR1 LNHDA and CDR2 SQIVND (reference sequence).

The chain employs TRBV24-1 and TRBJ1-1; TRBD1 aligns across 7 bases. Germline trimming cut 0 bases from V and 0 bases from J; bases unmatched to any gene: 12. Germline V gene data show CDR1 as KGHDR and CDR2 as SFDVKD. The CDR3 loop spans 19 amino acids. CDR3: CATSDLHGTVDRMNTEAFF. The CDR3 DNA follows: TGTGCCACCAGTGATTTGCATGGGACAGTGGACCGCATGAACACTGAAGCTTTCTTT.

The rearrangement joins TRBV7-3 to TRBJ1-6; D unclear. CDR1 is SGHTA and CDR2 is FQGTGA in the germline V gene. The length of the CDR3 is 17 residues. V dropped 0 bases and J dropped 0 bases, with 9 bases sitting between them. In DNA, the CDR3 is TGTGCCAGCAGCTTAACGTCCCGGAGCTCCTATAATTCACCCCTCCACTTT. This sequence encodes CASSLTSRSSYNSPLHF.

A remark on this clone: The sample holds other DNA sequences that translate to the same CDR3. The gene calls are TRBV7-2 and TRBJ1-1; D may be TRBD1 (5 bases). From germline, CDR1 is SGHTA and CDR2 FQGNSA. V was shortened by 5 bases and J by 1 base, with 11 bases between the two germline ends. The CDR3 is made up of 14 amino acids. The DNA of the CDR3 is TGTGCCAGCAGCCCACAGGCTGGGAACACTGAAGCTTTCTTT. Residues: CASSPQAGNTEAFF.

This clone appeared once. The chain employs TRBV19 and TRBJ1-3, with D possibly matching TRBD1 (5 bases). Between the trimmed V and J ends, which lost 5 bases and 5 bases, there was a span of 19 bases. The germline V gene has CDR1 LNHDA and CDR2 SQIVND (reference sequence). CDR3 length: 16 residues. The DNA for the CDR3 is TGTGCCAGTAGTCCCACTGGGGGGGTCCGAAGAAACACCATATATTTT. Translation: CASSPTGGVRRNTIYF.

This clone was found a few times. V gene TRBV14 combines with J gene TRBJ1-3, with D possibly matching TRBD1 (5 bases). V lost 8 bases, J lost 0 bases, and 14 bases lay in between. The CDR3 runs 15 residues. Germline assignment: CDR1 SGHDN and CDR2 FVKESK. The CDR3 sequence is CASPRGTSSGNTIYF. The CDR3 DNA is TGTGCCAGCCCCCGGGGGACGAGCTCTGGAAACACCATATATTTT.

This rearrangement joins TRBV5-1 to TRBJ1-6, with TRBD1 matching over 9 bases. CDR3 length equals 15 residues. V trimming: 4 bases; J trimming: 9 bases; junction bases outside the gene matches: 8. CDR1 is SGHRS, CDR2 YFSETQ, per germline. The CDR3 sequence is CASSGGQGGSSPLHF. Written as DNA, the CDR3 is TGCGCCAGCAGCGGGGGACAGGGAGGATCTTCACCCCTCCACTTT.

The chain has TRBV10-1 and TRBJ2-6; TRBD1 agrees at 11 bases. CDR1 and CDR2 from the germline V gene are WNHNN and SYGVQD (reference sequence). Germline trimming cut 2 bases from V and 0 bases from J; bases unmatched to any gene: 6. The CDR3 extends over 19 amino acids. The CDR3 DNA follows: TGCGCCAGCAGTGAGGGACAGGGGGCGCCCGTCTCTGGGGCCAACGTCCTGACTTTC. This encodes CASSEGQGAPVSGANVLTF.

The chain combines TRBV30 with TRBJ2-5, with 9 nucleotides matching TRBD1. CDR3 length equals 14 residues. Germline CDR1 reads GTSNPN; CDR2 reads SVGIG (reference sequence). Unmatched junction bases numbered 4, after V lost 0 bases and J lost 5 bases. This CDR3 is CAWSVNRGPETQYF. CDR3 sequence (DNA): TGTGCCTGGAGTGTAAACAGGGGGCCCGAGACCCAGTACTTC. The variable domain in full, with the rest retrieved from reference TRBV30 and TRBJ2-5, is SQTIHQWPATLVQPVGSPLSLECTVEGTSNPNLYWYRQAAGRGLQLLFYSVGIGQISSEVPQNLSASRPQDRQFILSSKKLLLSDSGFYLCAWSVNRGPETQYFGPGTRLLVL.

On this clone itself: The same CDR3 is also encoded by other DNA sequences in this sample. The chain employs TRBV5-1 and TRBJ1-1, with a tentative D call TRBD1 (5 bases). V lost 1 base, J lost 4 bases, and 8 bases lay in between. The CDR3 contains 13 residues. Germline values: CDR1 SGHRS, CDR2 YFSETQ. For the CDR3, the DNA is TGCGCCAGCAGCTTGCAGGGTGGCACTGAAGCTTTCTTT. It encodes CASSLQGGTEAFF.

This chain connects TRBV5-1 to TRBJ2-1, with 10 bases that match TRBD2. With 1 base clipped from V and 5 bases from J, the junction kept 9 bases outside the gene matches. The V gene's germline CDR1 is SGHRS and CDR2 YFSETQ. The CDR3 runs to 17 residues. CDR3 sequence reads: CASSLPLLAGANNEQFF. CDR3 sequence (DNA): TGCGCCAGCAGCTTGCCTCTCCTAGCGGGGGCCAACAATGAGCAGTTCTTC. Complete variable domain (other parts from reference TRBV5-1 and TRBJ2-1): KAGVTQTPRYLIKTRGQQVTLSCSPISGHRSVSWYQQTPGQGLQFLFEYFSETQRNKGNFPGRFSGRQFSNSRSEMNVSTLELGDSALYLCASSLPLLAGANNEQFFGPGTRLTVL.

The CDR3 nucleotides are TGTGCCAGCAGCCCCCAATGGTCGTTAGGAGGTGAAAAACTGTTTTTT. Protein sequence: CASSPQWSLGGEKLFF. The chain carries TRBV3-1 (or the pseudogene TRBV3-2) and TRBJ1-4; D not resolved. Germline-derived CDR1 and CDR2 are LGHDT and YNNKEL (reference sequence). The CDR3 has 16 amino acids. Trimming stripped 4 bases from V and 7 bases from J, with 19 bases between.

The genes are TRBV4-1 and TRBJ2-5; 8 bases fit TRBD2. The germline gives CDR1 MGHRA, CDR2 YSYEKL. V was pared by 3 bases and J by 4 bases, with 13 bases of the junction left unmatched. The CDR3 extends over 17 amino acids. CDR3 sequence reads: CASSHRTSTSAGETQYF. CDR3 coding DNA: TGCGCCAGCAGCCATCGGACTAGCACCTCCGCGGGAGAGACCCAGTACTTC.

As to this clone: This CDR3 is also generated by other DNA sequences in the sample. The chain is built from TRBV6-5 and TRBJ1-1; TRBD1 is a possible D gene (5 bases). Trimming stripped 0 bases from V and 5 bases from J, with 10 bases between. This CDR3 is 14 amino acids long. Germline CDR1 reads MNHEY; CDR2 reads SVGAGI. CDR3 DNA: TGTGCCAGCAGTTACTCGGGGGGAGGGACTGAAGCTTTCTTT. Encoded protein: CASSYSGGGTEAFF.

The chain couples TRBV7-9 to TRBJ1-1; 7 bases align to TRBD1. The CDR3 contains 14 residues. The germline CDR1 and CDR2 sequences are SEHNR and FQNEAQ (reference sequence). After removal of 5 bases from V and 4 bases from J, the junction contained 7 bases not matched to a gene. The CDR3 sequence: CASSEGTVVTEAFF. Written as DNA, the CDR3 is TGTGCCAGCAGCGAGGGGACAGTAGTCACTGAAGCTTTCTTT.

The chain carries TRBV14 and TRBJ1-6; D gene unclear. V was shortened by 1 base and J by 0 bases, with 10 bases between the two germline ends. Germline CDR1 SGHDN, CDR2 FVKESK. The CDR3 loop spans 17 amino acids. CDR3 sequence reads: CASSQGSVSSYNSPLHF. CDR3 sequence (DNA): TGTGCCAGCAGCCAAGGAAGCGTGAGCTCCTATAATTCACCCCTCCACTTT.

This chain links TRBV6-1 with TRBJ1-3; a possible D gene is TRBD1 (6 bases). V shed 2 bases and J shed 4 bases, with 12 bases lying between them. This CDR3 has 15 amino acids. Germline lookup yields CDR1 MNHNS and CDR2 SASEGT. The CDR3 reads CASSEQGIGGNTIYF. In DNA, the CDR3 is TGTGCCAGCAGTGAACAGGGGATTGGGGGAAACACCATATATTTT.

This chain uses TRBV19 with TRBJ1-1; tentative D call: TRBD1 (5 bases). Looked up from germline, CDR1 is LNHDA and CDR2 is SQIVND (reference sequence). CDR3 length equals 14 residues. V lost 5 bases to trimming and J lost 1 base, with 11 bases between them. CDR3 residues: CASSLAGPNTEAFF. CDR3 nucleotide sequence: TGTGCCAGTAGTCTTGCGGGACCGAACACTGAAGCTTTCTTT.